Sequencing of this T cell receptor beta chain was carried out in a study of response to subunit inactivated influenza vaccine (dated by TCRdb to 2017 to 2018). General notes on the study: The study used deep quantitative T cell receptor repertoire profiling to track responses to a trivalent subunit inactivated influenza vaccine.

The full study reports these points: According to the authors, only a limited number of new T cells may be recruited by each seasonal influenza vaccination.

This clonotype has more than one count but fewer than ten. What this receptor recognizes is not known. Nothing much larger sits one base from this clone, and base qualities are not available. Receptor libraries were prepared by RT-PCR. Sequencing relied on an Illumina HiSeq 2500. The public sequencing data were trimmed at Q25 with fastp and processed into clonotypes with MiXCR by TCRdb, which kept only in-frame beta chains. When rows share a CDR3 protein, they turn into one entry using the most common DNA and genes. A total of some 500,000 distinct CDR3 sequences appear in this sample, about 15% of them only once. The ten most abundant clones make up about 3% of the sample. Trimming takes 7 bases from V and 2 bases from J, and the germline ends sit 13 bases apart. The CDR3 measures 14 amino acids from cysteine to phenylalanine. Only CDR3 DNA is held: 42 bases, read in frame from base 1.

This specimen was CD4+ T cells sorted from PBMCs, taken 23 to 25 months after vaccination. The chain is assembled from TRBV12-3 or TRBV12-4 and TRBJ2-3; TRBD2 is perhaps the D gene, given 6 matching bases. This clonotype was sampled from a man between 50 and 69 years old who received an inactivated influenza vaccine. Donor details come from another sample of the same person, matched by shared clones. Here is the DNA: TGTGCCAGCACACCGGGGGACCACACAGATACGCAGTATTTT. Protein translation: CASTPGDHTDTQYF.